This T cell receptor (beta chain) originates from a study of T cell changes during pregnancy in multiple sclerosis. V shed 5 bases and J 5 bases; nucleotides not matched to a gene: 14. CDR3 length: 16 residues. The germline V gene encodes CDR1 KGHSH and CDR2 LQKENI. Here immunoSEQ multiplex PCR was the method, and the copy in TCRdb shows in-frame clones only, minus some. The data contain about 79,000 clones, around nine tenths of them seen just once; the ten biggest clones take up approximately 0.45%. Sequences were derived from CD4+ T cells from peripheral blood mononuclear cells, sampled in the second trimester of pregnancy. The receptor's source is a female donor with multiple sclerosis, enrolled in a pregnancy study. This chain uses TRBV18 with TRBJ1-1; 7 bases map to TRBD1. The CDR3 nucleotides are TGTGCCAGCTCATCTCGACAGGGTGTAACGCGGACTGAAGCTTTCTTT. Amino acids: CASSSRQGVTRTEAFF.